The sequence of this T cell receptor (beta chain) was determined in a study of blood T cell repertoires in COVID-19. Study context: Sources were T cells, B-cell-depleted T cells, or PBMCs; the material itself was cDNA or gDNA.

Authors' analysis steps: Nucleated cell number was recorded as an estimate derived from reference gene primer amplification. Sequenced by immunoSEQ multiplex PCR; TCRdb stores in-frame clones only, minus some. V and J calls plus clone size are reproduced from that table; the DNA served to infer D and trimming. The sample shows 75,000 to 100,000 clones, approximately 86% of them seen only once. This CDR3 contains 14 residues. V was cut by 4 bases and J by 1 base, with 9 bases left in between. CDR1 and CDR2 (germline): SGHNT, YYREEE (reference sequence). The chain joins TRBV5-4 to TRBJ1-3, with D unclear. The origin of this receptor is an elderly woman with acute or convalescent COVID-19. The sequenced sample consisted of peripheral blood. The CDR3 coding sequence is TGTGCCAGCAGCCCGACCGGGTCTGGAAACACCATATATTTT. Translated, it gives CASSPTGSGNTIYF.